These 19 T cell receptor beta chains share one sample of origin, sequenced in a study of identical twins. MiXCR was run by TCRdb on the 5' RACE reads, yielding one entry per CDR3 protein. This table holds 1,800,000 or so distinct CDR3 sequences, less than 40% found once. The sample was cord blood. These receptors originate from a newborn girl in good health.

This clonotype was seen only a few times. This chain uses TRBV11-2 with TRBJ2-5; D ambiguous. The CDR3 sequence is 15 residues long. V lost 3 bases and J 4 bases, leaving 15 bases between the germline ends. CDR1 and CDR2 from the germline V gene are SGHAT and FQNNGV. CDR3 DNA sequence: TGTGCCAGCAGCTTTTTGTGGGAAAAAGCAGAGACCCAGTACTTC. Its translation is CASSFLWEKAETQYF.

The chain couples TRBV4-1 to TRBJ1-1; the D is unclear. The CDR3 totals 15 residues. V was clipped by 1 base and J by 1 base, with 10 bases between them. Per the germline V gene, CDR1 is MGHRA and CDR2 is YSYEKL. For the CDR3, the DNA is TGCGCCAGCAGCCAAGTAAGCCGGCGGAACACTGAAGCTTTCTTT. This translates into CASSQVSRRNTEAFF.

The rearrangement uses TRBV5-1 and TRBJ2-7; D gene uncertain. The V gene's germline CDR1 is SGHRS and CDR2 YFSETQ. Trimming pared 4 bases from V and 2 bases from J, leaving 13 bases between. The CDR3 has 14 residues. The CDR3 reads CASSTAGVAYEQYF. The CDR3 bases are TGCGCCAGCAGCACGGCTGGGGTCGCCTACGAGCAGTACTTC. Full variable domain (missing parts from reference TRBV5-1 and TRBJ2-7): KAGVTQTPRYLIKTRGQQVTLSCSPISGHRSVSWYQQTPGQGLQFLFEYFSETQRNKGNFPGRFSGRQFSNSRSEMNVSTLELGDSALYLCASSTAGVAYEQYFGPGTRLTVT.

There are a few counts of this clonotype. The chain links TRBV20-1 to TRBJ2-7; TRBD2 might be the D (5 bases). Germline lookup yields CDR1 DFQATT and CDR2 SNEGSKA (reference sequence). Between the trimmed V and J ends, which lost 3 bases and 2 bases, there was a span of 8 bases. The CDR3 totals 12 residues. The CDR3 nucleotides are TGCAGTGCTAGGATGGGAGCCTACGAGCAGTACTTC. Its translation is CSARMGAYEQYF.

This clonotype was picked up a small number of times. As DNA, the CDR3 is TGTGCCAGCAGCCTCTCTAAGGGTACGGGAATGAACACTGAAGCTTTCTTT. It codes for CASSLSKGTGMNTEAFF. The V and J genes are TRBV7-9 and TRBJ1-1; unclear D gene. The CDR3 consists of 17 residues. V was trimmed by 5 bases and J by 0 bases, leaving 19 bases between them. Germline CDR1 reads SEHNR; CDR2 reads FQNEAQ (reference sequence). The full variable domain, with the rest looked up from reference TRBV7-9 and TRBJ1-1, is DTGVSQNPRHKITKRGQNVTFRCDPISEHNRLYWYRQTLGQGPEFLTYFQNEAQLEKSRLLSDRFSAERPKGSFSTLEIQRTEQGDSAMYLCASSLSKGTGMNTEAFFGQGTRLTVV.

The chain couples TRBV19 to TRBJ2-7; 10 bases are a match to TRBD1. The V and J ends lost 6 bases and 1 base, in that order; junction bases with no gene match: 9. This CDR3 is built from 16 residues. Germline V gene data show CDR1 as LNHDA and CDR2 as SQIVND (reference sequence). The CDR3 loop is CASSATGGARSYEQYF. For the CDR3, the DNA is TGTGCCAGTAGCGCGACAGGGGGCGCGAGATCCTACGAGCAGTACTTC. The full variable domain, completed using reference TRBV19 and TRBJ2-7, is DGGITQSPKYLFRKEGQNVTLSCEQNLNHDAMYWYRQDPGQGLRLIYYSQIVNDFQKGDIAEGYSVSREKKESFPLTVTSAQKNPTAFYLCASSATGGARSYEQYFGPGTRLTVT.

In this sample, this clonotype turned up many times. V and J are TRBV12-3 or TRBV12-4 and TRBJ2-7; 8 positions match TRBD1. With V trimmed by 6 bases and J by 6 bases, 7 bases remained unmatched. The CDR3 covers 13 residues. DNA of the CDR3: TGTGCCAGCAGCAAAGGACAGGGCCTCGAGCAGTACTTC. This sequence encodes CASSKGQGLEQYF.

In this sample, this clonotype turned up many times. The chain uses TRBV12-3 or TRBV12-4 and TRBJ2-7, with D perhaps TRBD2 (5 bases). V was cut by 3 bases and J by 2 bases, with 8 bases left in between. This CDR3 contains 13 residues. Written as DNA, the CDR3 is TGTGCCAGCAGTTTGACTACCCCCTACGAGCAGTACTTC. This translates into CASSLTTPYEQYF.

As to this clonotype: Germline is not matched at one junction end, which may reflect a read error. This chain uses TRBV28 with TRBJ2-2; D might be TRBD1 (5 bases). CDR1 MDHEN and CDR2 SYDVKM come from the germline V gene. This CDR3 is 15 amino acids long. The CDR3 bases are TGTGCCGGCAGTCCCCCGCAGGGTCACACCGGGGAGCTGTTTTTT. It translates to CAGSPPQGHTGELFF.

The V gene is TRBV6-1, the J gene TRBJ1-6; D may be TRBD1 (6 bases). Germline assignment: CDR1 MNHNS and CDR2 SASEGT. This CDR3 has 15 amino acids. The V end was cut by 11 bases, the J end by 9 bases, with 23 bases between. The CDR3 coding sequence is TGTGCCGCACAGGGAAACGACTCAAAGGGTTCACCCCTCCACTTT. As protein: CAAQGNDSKGSPLHF.

The CDR3 sequence is CASSFRKDSWYEQYF. Here the CDR3 DNA reads TGTGCCAGCAGCTTTCGGAAGGACAGTTGGTACGAGCAGTACTTC. The chain combines TRBV5-5 with TRBJ2-7; the D gene is possibly TRBD1 (6 bases). The length of the CDR3 is 15 residues. Trimming shortened V by 2 bases and J by 4 bases, and 16 bases separated the two germline ends. Germline CDR1 is SGHKS and CDR2 is YYEKEE (reference sequence).

This clonotype came up a few times. V gene TRBV12-3 or TRBV12-4 combines with J gene TRBJ2-7; D might be TRBD1 (5 bases). Trimming removed 6 bases from V and 2 bases from J, with 11 bases in between. CDR3 length equals 13 residues. The CDR3 region has the DNA TGTGCCAGCAGCCGTAGACAGACCTACGAGCAGTACTTC. As protein: CASSRRQTYEQYF.

The chain recombines TRBV18 with TRBJ1-1, with D uncertain. The CDR3 has 12 residues. Deletions cut 1 base from V and 7 bases from J, with 7 bases between. Germline loops: CDR1 KGHSH, CDR2 LQKENI. Here the CDR3 reads CASSPRGGEAFF. The DNA of the CDR3 is TGTGCCAGCTCACCACGGGGAGGTGAAGCTTTCTTT. The whole variable domain, filled in from reference TRBV18 and TRBJ1-1, reads NAGVMQNPRHLVRRRGQEARLRCSPMKGHSHVYWYRQLPEEGLKFMVYLQKENIIDESGMPKERFSAEFPKEGPSILRIQQVVRGDSAAYFCASSPRGGEAFFGQGTRLTVV.

This clonotype was seen more than once but under ten times. An end of the junction differs from the germline gene, which may be a read error. The V call is TRBV7-7, the J call TRBJ2-2; D might be TRBD2 (5 bases). The CDR3 covers 14 residues. CDR1 is SSHAT, CDR2 FNYEAQ, per germline (reference sequence). The CDR3 here is CASSSGTNTGELFF. CDR3 DNA sequence: TGTGCTAGCAGCTCCGGGACGAACACCGGGGAGCTGTTTTTT.

The chain has TRBV4-2 and TRBJ1-5; D is uncertain. With 2 bases removed from V and 3 bases from J, the gap between germline ends came to 14 bases. In germline, CDR1 is LGHNA, CDR2 YNFKEQ. The CDR3 is made up of 16 amino acids. The CDR3 here is CASSQTQGGFNQPQHF. DNA for the CDR3: TGTGCCAGCAGCCAAACCCAAGGCGGGTTCAATCAGCCCCAGCATTTT.

The J gene is TRBJ2-1, the V gene TRBV29-1; 14 nucleotides align to TRBD2. The tail of the sequence fits TRBJ2-7 better, so the J call may be wrong. CDR1 SQVTM and CDR2 ANQGSEA come from the germline V gene. The CDR3 covers 16 residues. CDR3 nucleotides: TGCAGCGTAGCCGGGACTAGCGGGAGCGGGTACAATGAGCAGTACTTC. It translates to CSVAGTSGSGYNEQYF.

For this clonotype: Its ends do not fully match the called genes, so a read error is possible. The genes are TRBV7-2 and TRBJ2-1; no clear D gene. Germline V gene sequence: CDR1 SGHTA, CDR2 FQGNSA. The CDR3 contains 13 residues. CDR3 loop: CARSLLRYNEQFF. Here the CDR3 DNA reads TGTGCCAGAAGCTTACTACGATACAATGAGCAGTTCTTC.

This rearrangement joins TRBV7-2 to TRBJ2-3; 12 bases agree with TRBD2. The CDR3 contains 16 residues. Looked up from germline, CDR1 is SGHTA and CDR2 is FQGNSA. V lost 6 bases, J lost 0 bases, and 4 bases stayed unmatched. The DNA for the CDR3 is TGTGCCAGCAGGCGGACTAGCGGGGCTAGCACAGATACGCAGTATTTT. Protein product: CASRRTSGASTDTQYF.

A few counts support this clonotype. The V call is TRBV24-1, the J call TRBJ2-3; D remains unclear. Germline assignment: CDR1 KGHDR and CDR2 SFDVKD. The CDR3 length is 14 residues. Trimming cost V 1 base and J 1 base, with 5 bases left between them. The CDR3 DNA reads as TGTGCCACCAGTGATTTTCCCCGCACAGATACGCAGTATTTT. This codes for CATSDFPRTDTQYF.